Shown below are 13 T cell receptor beta chains from a single sample sequenced in a study of T cell repertoires in cytomegalovirus infection. No antigen has been identified for these receptors. Each CDR3 protein gets one entry after TCRdb re-called the reads with MiXCR. The sample holds 830,000 or so distinct CDR3 sequences, 30% to 35% seen once. The sample was cultured CD8+ T cells from PBMCs, taken from culture after CMV antigen stimulation. These receptors were collected from a human donor in good health (CMV status not recorded). Some clones in this sample may be carry-over from other donors' samples.

The rearrangement joins TRBV28 to TRBJ2-7; 7 nucleotides align to TRBD1. The CDR3 extends over 15 amino acids. After removal of 2 bases from V and 2 bases from J, the junction contained 6 bases not matched to a gene. Germline CDR1 and CDR2: MDHEN and SYDVKM. CDR3 sequence reads: CASSLLRDSPYEQYV. The CDR3 region has the DNA TGTGCCAGCAGTTTACTCCGGGACAGCCCCTACGAGCAGTACGTC.

The chain has TRBV2 and TRBJ2-1, with D unclear. Trimming stripped 7 bases from V and 9 bases from J, with 10 bases between. Germline V gene lookup returns CDR1 SNHLY and CDR2 FYNNEI. This CDR3 is 11 amino acids long. The CDR3 coding sequence is TGTGCCAGCATGGTTAACACTGAGCAGTTCTTC. Protein product: CASMVNTEQFF.

This clonotype was seen a handful of times. V usage is TRBV19 and J usage is TRBJ2-1; D may correspond to TRBD1 or TRBD2 (5 bases each). The V end was cut by 3 bases, the J end by 8 bases, with 17 bases between. The CDR3 has 15 amino acids. Germline lookup yields CDR1 LNHDA and CDR2 SQIVND (reference sequence). CDR3 sequence reads: CASSIGTPVRDEQFF. The CDR3 nucleotides read TGTGCCAGTAGTATCGGGACCCCGGTGAGGGATGAGCAGTTCTTC.

This clonotype was counted once. The junction departs from the called germline gene at one end, perhaps through a read error. The J gene is TRBJ2-1, the V gene TRBV7-3; 15 nucleotides align to TRBD2. Germline V lookup: CDR1 SGHTA, CDR2 FQGTGA. The CDR3 runs to 18 residues. The CDR3 nucleotides are TGTGCCAACAGCTTAGGACTAGCGGGGGGGACTTACGACAATGAGCAGTTCTTC. It yields the protein CANSLGLAGGTYDNEQFF.

This clonotype was seen a handful of times. The V and J genes are TRBV29-1 and TRBJ2-2; perhaps TRBD1 as D (5 bases). In germline, CDR1 is SQVTM, CDR2 ANQGSEA. Deletions cut 0 bases from V and 3 bases from J, with 5 bases between. The length of the CDR3 is 13 residues. The CDR3 DNA reads TGCAGCGTTGAAGAGACAGACACCGGGGAGCTGTTTTTT. Encoded protein: CSVEETDTGELFF.

The chain is built from TRBV6-5 and TRBJ2-1; no clear D gene. V lost 0 bases to trimming and J lost 6 bases, with 12 bases between them. The CDR3 length is 15 residues. CDR1 is MNHEY, CDR2 SVGAGI, per germline. The CDR3 coding sequence is TGTGCCAGCAGTTACTCGGCAGGTGAGAGCAATGAGCAGTTCTTC. Protein: CASSYSAGESNEQFF.

This clonotype appeared many times. The CDR3 is CASSSLAGGHTGELFF. CDR3 DNA: TGTGCCAGCAGCTCGCTAGCGGGGGGGCACACCGGGGAGCTGTTTTTT. The V call is TRBV7-2, the J call TRBJ2-2, with 12 bases aligning to TRBD2. CDR3 length: 16 residues. V was clipped by 4 bases and J by 3 bases; unmatched bases: 3. Looked up from germline, CDR1 is SGHTA and CDR2 is FQGNSA.

This clonotype has a count of ten or more. This chain links TRBV28 with TRBJ2-2; D remains unclear. The CDR3 consists of 14 residues. Germline V gene lookup returns CDR1 MDHEN and CDR2 SYDVKM. V shed 3 bases and J shed 5 bases, with 10 bases lying between them. The CDR3 is CASSFSVTTGELFF. CDR3 DNA sequence: TGTGCCAGCAGTTTTTCCGTGACGACCGGGGAGCTGTTTTTT.

This clonotype was seen once. J is TRBJ1-5 and V is TRBV6-5; no clear D. The CDR3 loop spans 14 amino acids. The V gene lost 2 bases and the J gene lost 3 bases, with 8 bases spanning the gap. Germline V gene sequence: CDR1 MNHEY, CDR2 SVGAGI. The CDR3 nucleotides read TGTGCCAGCAGTTACGGGGAGGACAATCAGCCCCAGCATTTT. Residues: CASSYGEDNQPQHF.

The chain recombines TRBV13 with TRBJ2-7; D may correspond to TRBD1 or TRBD2 (5 bases each). Trimming shortened V by 5 bases and J by 4 bases, and 18 bases separated the two germline ends. The CDR3 loop spans 15 amino acids. Looked up from germline, CDR1 is PRHDT and CDR2 is FYEKMQ (reference sequence). The CDR3 sequence: CASSDRDWGPYEQYF. The CDR3 DNA is TGTGCCAGCAGCGACCGGGATTGGGGCCCTTACGAGCAGTACTTC.

The chain is built from TRBV6-6 and TRBJ2-7; TRBD2 is a possible D gene (5 bases). V shed 4 bases and J shed 3 bases, with 16 bases lying between them. The germline CDR1 and CDR2 sequences are MNHNY and SVGAGI (reference sequence). The CDR3 runs to 15 residues. CDR3 amino acids: CASSFIGPGSYEQYV. For the CDR3, the DNA is TGTGCCAGCAGTTTCATCGGTCCGGGGAGCTACGAGCAGTACGTC.

A few counts support this clonotype. V is TRBV12-3 or TRBV12-4 and J is TRBJ2-1, with a weak D call TRBD1 (6 bases). V was shortened by 5 bases and J by 12 bases, with 14 bases between the two germline ends. The CDR3 has 12 amino acids. The CDR3 DNA reads as TGTGCCAGCAGTCCACAGGGCCCGGGGCAGTTCTTC. This gives the protein CASSPQGPGQFF.

The chain uses TRBV6-2 or TRBV6-3 and TRBJ2-7, with 10 bases that match TRBD2. V shed 5 bases and J 3 bases; nucleotides not matched to a gene: 4. Germline V gene data show CDR1 as MNHEY and CDR2 as SVGEGT. The CDR3 is made up of 14 amino acids. CDR3 sequence (DNA): TGTGCCAGCAGTGGATCTAGCGGGGGCTACGAGCAGTACGTC. This gives the protein CASSGSSGGYEQYV.